This T cell receptor (beta chain) comes out of a study of blood T cells in healthy people across ages. A sample-barcoded 5' primer and a J-beta primer mix were used in a second PCR of roughly 6 to 11 cycles. TCRdb re-called the 5' RACE reads with MiXCR, one entry per CDR3 protein. The table includes about 640,000 distinct CDR3 sequences, approximately 50% detected once. Findings and caveats of the study: In long-lived donors, naive CD4+ cell counts and diversity exceeded those of aged donors.

Individuals who donated were healthy Caucasians from Russia aged about 6 to 90. Comments on this clonotype: The target antigen is unknown.

The CDR3 sequence is 16 residues long. With 1 base clipped from V and 4 bases from J, the junction kept 7 bases outside the gene matches. Germline assignment: CDR1 MGHRA and CDR2 YSYEKL. The receptor comes from a man aged 55 to 70 in good health. The sample consisted of blood. This chain connects TRBV4-1 to TRBJ2-1, with 7 bases fitting TRBD1. The CDR3 loop reads CASSQAPGQRYNEQFF. The CDR3 nucleotides read TGCGCCAGCAGCCAAGCACCGGGACAGAGGTACAATGAGCAGTTCTTC.